Presented here are 9 T cell receptor beta chains from one specimen sequenced in a study of T cell responses to AZD1222 COVID-19 vaccine. Sequencing used immunoSEQ multiplex PCR; TCRdb keeps in-frame clones, though not all of them. The table lists roughly 79,000 clones, about 90% of them singletons, with under 7.5% in the top ten. The starting material was peripheral blood, obtained on day 0 of MenACWY control vaccination. The receptor set was obtained from an adult in good health.

This chain connects TRBV27 to TRBJ1-4, with no clear D. Germline V gene lookup returns CDR1 MNHEY and CDR2 SMNVEV (reference sequence). The V gene lost 6 bases and the J gene lost 6 bases, with 11 bases spanning the gap. The CDR3 is 13 residues long. CDR3 DNA: TGTGCCAGCAGGGGGTACGGCTATGAAAAACTGTTTTTT. Encoded protein: CASRGYGYEKLFF.

This CDR3 reads CATRTGVNYGYTF. The CDR3 DNA follows: TGTGCCACCCGGACAGGGGTCAACTATGGCTACACCTTC. The genes are TRBV21-1 and TRBJ1-2; the table's D call, TRBD1, was not checked against the DNA. TRBV21-1 constitutes a pseudogene. CDR3 length: 13 residues.

CDR3 amino acids: CASSLGSNYRGTGELFF. The CDR3 DNA reads TGTGCCAGCAGCTTAGGTTCAAATTACAGGGGTACCGGGGAGCTGTTTTTT. The gene calls are TRBV7-8 and TRBJ2-2; TRBD1 matches at 7 bases. The length of the CDR3 is 17 residues. Looked up from germline, CDR1 is SGHVS and CDR2 is FQNEAQ. Unmatched junction bases numbered 10, after V lost 1 base and J lost 5 bases.

The rearrangement uses TRBV5-1 and TRBJ1-2; possibly TRBD1 for D (5 bases). Germline assignment: CDR1 SGHRS and CDR2 YFSETQ. Trimming cost V 1 base and J 3 bases, with 13 bases left between them. This CDR3 has 15 amino acids. CDR3 sequence (DNA): TGCGCCAGCAGCTTGCTGCCAGGGTATGACTATGGCTACACCTTC. This codes for CASSLLPGYDYGYTF. The variable domain in full, completed from reference TRBV5-1 and TRBJ1-2, reads KAGVTQTPRYLIKTRGQQVTLSCSPISGHRSVSWYQQTPGQGLQFLFEYFSETQRNKGNFPGRFSGRQFSNSRSEMNVSTLELGDSALYLCASSLLPGYDYGYTFGSGTRLTVV.

The chain carries TRBV6-5 and TRBJ1-1, with no clear D. From germline, CDR1 is MNHEY and CDR2 SVGAGI. The CDR3 is 14 amino acids. Trimming pared 6 bases from V and 1 base from J, leaving 12 bases between. The CDR3 here is CASRSGGSNTEAFF. The DNA of the CDR3 is TGTGCCAGCAGATCCGGTGGGTCGAACACTGAAGCTTTCTTT.

This clone occurred once. V gene TRBV5-6 combines with J gene TRBJ2-7; 8 nucleotides align to TRBD1. The CDR3 is 15 residues long. Germline trimming cut 0 bases from V and 1 base from J; bases unmatched to any gene: 3. Per germline, CDR1 SGHDT and CDR2 YYEEEE. CDR3: CASSLVGQGSYEQYF. The CDR3 bases are TGTGCCAGCAGCTTGGTTGGACAGGGATCCTACGAGCAGTACTTC.

This rearrangement joins TRBV9 to TRBJ2-2; maybe TRBD1 (5 bases). V was cut by 6 bases and J by 1 base, with 7 bases left in between. The CDR3 runs to 13 residues. The V gene's germline CDR1 is SGDLS and CDR2 YYNGEE. The CDR3 sequence: CASTQGNTGELFF. DNA of the CDR3: TGTGCCAGCACTCAGGGGAACACCGGGGAGCTGTTTTTT.

The chain is built from TRBV4-3 and TRBJ2-5; D is possibly TRBD1 (6 bases). The V gene's germline CDR1 is LGHNA and CDR2 YSLEER. The germline V and J ends were trimmed by 5 bases and 5 bases, with 15 bases remaining between them. The CDR3 length is 14 residues. The CDR3 DNA reads as TGCGCCAGCAGCGGAACGACAGGTGGGGAGACCCAGTACTTC. This codes for CASSGTTGGETQYF.

This sequence joins TRBV7-2 and TRBJ1-1; D remains unclear. Germline V gives CDR1 SGHTA, CDR2 FQGNSA. The CDR3 runs to 13 residues. Trimming took 5 bases from V and 4 from J, leaving 11 bases between them. The CDR3 spells CASSRRASTEAFF. In DNA, the CDR3 is TGTGCCAGCAGCCGTAGAGCAAGCACTGAAGCTTTCTTT.